Included here is one T cell receptor beta chain sequence, with context. Germline V CDR1 and CDR2: SEHNR, FQNEAQ (reference sequence). The CDR3 consists of 14 residues. Trimming took 5 bases from V and 5 from J; bases not matched to a gene: 6. Original methodology: Reference gene primer amplification gave nucleated cell count estimates. The assay was immunoSEQ multiplex PCR, and TCRdb's table has in-frame clones only and misses some. That table gives V, J and clone size, and the DNA gave D and trimming. The sample lists roughly 30,000 clones, 75% to 90% occurring once. This entry comes from a study of blood T cell repertoires in COVID-19. At the level of the study: Donors in the United States, Italy and Spain gave samples during acute or convalescent COVID-19. T cells, B-cell-depleted T cells, or PBMCs supplied cDNA or gDNA.

This sequence was found in a man of 80 years or more with acute or convalescent COVID-19. The sequenced sample consisted of peripheral blood. The gene calls are TRBV7-9 and TRBJ2-5; 9 bases map to TRBD1. This CDR3 is CASSIQGASETQYF. Here the CDR3 DNA reads TGTGCCAGCAGCATACAGGGGGCAAGCGAGACCCAGTACTTC.